The entry that follows covers one T cell receptor beta chain sequence. Its antigen is still unknown. The data derive from a study of cytomegalovirus exposure and HLA in healthy donors. The wider study: Out of about 180 million T cells, an earlier analysis found more than 95 million unique TCR beta sequences in total.

The PCR ran on 60 Vbeta and 13 Jbeta primers. Measured with immunoSEQ multiplex PCR; TCRdb has only the in-frame clones, and not every one. The table has 120,000 or so clones, around 68% seen once. This CDR3 region has 16 residues. Germline CDR1 reads SGHRS; CDR2 reads YFSETQ. V was clipped by 0 bases and J by 5 bases, with 17 bases between them. Overall study results and limits: V segments that were indistinguishable, TRBV6-2 and TRBV6-3 among them, were omitted from analysis.

This sequence was found in a woman in her fifties or sixties in good health and CMV-seropositive. The V gene is TRBV5-1, the J gene TRBJ2-5; D might be TRBD1 (5 bases). Input material: PBMCs. CDR3 amino acids: CASSLAQGTIHETQYF. The CDR3 nucleotides are TGCGCCAGCAGCTTGGCGCAGGGTACGATCCACGAGACCCAGTACTTC.